This entry describes one T cell receptor beta chain. Germline assignment: CDR1 SGDLS and CDR2 YYNGEE. The CDR3 length is 17 residues. J was trimmed by 3 bases and V by 2 bases; bases with no gene match: 6. This specimen belongs to a study of resident and recirculating memory T cells in vitiligo. Sequencing was performed with immunoSEQ multiplex PCR; in TCRdb, only in-frame clones are kept and a portion is missing. This sample carries fewer than 85,000 clones, approximately 90% of them seen once, and the ten largest clones take about 4.8%. The source is a male donor with vitiligo. The source material was blood. The rearrangement links TRBV9 to TRBJ2-3; 13 bases fit TRBD2. The CDR3 DNA sequence: TGTGCCAGCAGCGTGACTCCGGGACTAGCGGGAACAGATACGCAGTATTTT. Translated: CASSVTPGLAGTDTQYF. The full variable domain, completed using reference TRBV9 and TRBJ2-3, is DSGVTQTPKHLITATGQRVTLRCSPRSGDLSVYWYQQSLDQGLQFLIQYYNGEERAKGNILERFSAQQFPDLHSELNLSSLELGDSALYFCASSVTPGLAGTDTQYFGPGTRLTVL.